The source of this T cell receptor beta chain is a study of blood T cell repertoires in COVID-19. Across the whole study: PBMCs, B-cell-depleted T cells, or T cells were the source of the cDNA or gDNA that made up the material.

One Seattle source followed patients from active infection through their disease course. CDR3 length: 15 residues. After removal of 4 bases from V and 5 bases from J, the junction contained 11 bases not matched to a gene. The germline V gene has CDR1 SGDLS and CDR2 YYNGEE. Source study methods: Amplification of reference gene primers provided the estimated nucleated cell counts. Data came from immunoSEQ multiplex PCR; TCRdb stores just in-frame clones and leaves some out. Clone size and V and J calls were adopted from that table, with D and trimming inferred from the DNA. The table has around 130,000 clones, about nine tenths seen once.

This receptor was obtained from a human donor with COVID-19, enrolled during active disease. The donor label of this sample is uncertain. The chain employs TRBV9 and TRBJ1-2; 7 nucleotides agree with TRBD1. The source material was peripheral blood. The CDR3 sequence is CASSLATGADYGYTF. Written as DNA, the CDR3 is TGTGCCAGCAGCCTAGCTACAGGGGCAGATTATGGCTACACCTTC.